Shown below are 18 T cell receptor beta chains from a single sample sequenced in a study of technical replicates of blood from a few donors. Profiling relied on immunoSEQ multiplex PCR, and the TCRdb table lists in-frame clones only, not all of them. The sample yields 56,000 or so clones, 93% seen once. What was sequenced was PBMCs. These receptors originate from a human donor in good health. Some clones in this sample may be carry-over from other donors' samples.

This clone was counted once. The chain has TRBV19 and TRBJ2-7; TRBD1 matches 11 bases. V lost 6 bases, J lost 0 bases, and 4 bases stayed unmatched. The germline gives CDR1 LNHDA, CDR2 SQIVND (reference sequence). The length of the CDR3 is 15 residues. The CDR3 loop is CASSPGQGVSYEQYF. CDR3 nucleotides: TGTGCCAGTAGCCCGGGACAGGGGGTCTCCTACGAGCAGTACTTC.

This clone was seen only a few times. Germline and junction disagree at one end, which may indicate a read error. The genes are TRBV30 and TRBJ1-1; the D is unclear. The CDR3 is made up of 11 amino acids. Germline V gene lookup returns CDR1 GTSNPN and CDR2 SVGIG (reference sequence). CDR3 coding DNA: TGTGCCTGGAGTTCGAGGTCTGAGGCTTTCTTT. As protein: CAWSSRSEAFF.

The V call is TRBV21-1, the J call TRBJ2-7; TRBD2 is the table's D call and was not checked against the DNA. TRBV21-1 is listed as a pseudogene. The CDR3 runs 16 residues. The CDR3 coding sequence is TGTGCCAGCAGCAAATCGGAAGGCGGGAGTAGATACGAGCAGTACTTC. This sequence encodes CASSKSEGGSRYEQYF.

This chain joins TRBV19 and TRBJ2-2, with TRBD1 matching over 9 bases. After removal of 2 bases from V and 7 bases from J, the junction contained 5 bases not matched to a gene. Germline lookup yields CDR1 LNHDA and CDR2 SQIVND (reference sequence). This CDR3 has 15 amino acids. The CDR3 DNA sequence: TGTGCCAGTAGTATATTACAGGGGGCCGTCGGGGAGCTGTTTTTT. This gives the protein CASSILQGAVGELFF. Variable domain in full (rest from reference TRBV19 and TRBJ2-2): DGGITQSPKYLFRKEGQNVTLSCEQNLNHDAMYWYRQDPGQGLRLIYYSQIVNDFQKGDIAEGYSVSREKKESFPLTVTSAQKNPTAFYLCASSILQGAVGELFFGEGSRLTVL.

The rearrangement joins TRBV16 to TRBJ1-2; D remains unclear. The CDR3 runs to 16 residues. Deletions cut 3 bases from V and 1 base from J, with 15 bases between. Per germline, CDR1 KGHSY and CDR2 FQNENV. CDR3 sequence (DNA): TGTGCCAGCAGCCATAGAGACATACTGATTAACTATGGCTACACCTTC. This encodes CASSHRDILINYGYTF.

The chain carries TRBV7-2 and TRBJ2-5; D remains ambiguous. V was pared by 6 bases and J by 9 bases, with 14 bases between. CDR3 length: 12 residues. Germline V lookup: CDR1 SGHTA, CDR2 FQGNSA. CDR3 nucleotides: TGTGCCAGCAGTCCCAACGTCCGGGCCCAGTACTTC. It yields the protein CASSPNVRAQYF.

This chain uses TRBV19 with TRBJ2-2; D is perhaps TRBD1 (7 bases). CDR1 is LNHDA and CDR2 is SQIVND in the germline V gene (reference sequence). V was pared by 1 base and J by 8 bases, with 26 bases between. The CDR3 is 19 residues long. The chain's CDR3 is CASSIGGTALARGRGELFF. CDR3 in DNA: TGTGCCAGTAGTATAGGCGGGACAGCTCTTGCCCGGGGCCGGGGGGAGCTGTTTTTT. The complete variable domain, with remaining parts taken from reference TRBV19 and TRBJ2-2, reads DGGITQSPKYLFRKEGQNVTLSCEQNLNHDAMYWYRQDPGQGLRLIYYSQIVNDFQKGDIAEGYSVSREKKESFPLTVTSAQKNPTAFYLCASSIGGTALARGRGELFFGEGSRLTVL.

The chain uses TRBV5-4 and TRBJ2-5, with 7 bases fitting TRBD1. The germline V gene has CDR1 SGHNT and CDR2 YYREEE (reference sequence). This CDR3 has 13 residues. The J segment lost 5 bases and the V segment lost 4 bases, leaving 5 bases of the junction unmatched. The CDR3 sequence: CASSRQGAETQYF. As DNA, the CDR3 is TGTGCCAGCAGCCGACAGGGCGCGGAGACCCAGTACTTC.

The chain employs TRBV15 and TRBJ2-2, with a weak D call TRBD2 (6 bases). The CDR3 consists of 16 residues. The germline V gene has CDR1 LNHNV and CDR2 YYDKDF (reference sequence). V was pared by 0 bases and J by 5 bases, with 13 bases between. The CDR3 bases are TGTGCCACCAGCAGAGATGGTTCAGGGAGGACCGGGGAGCTGTTTTTT. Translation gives CATSRDGSGRTGELFF.

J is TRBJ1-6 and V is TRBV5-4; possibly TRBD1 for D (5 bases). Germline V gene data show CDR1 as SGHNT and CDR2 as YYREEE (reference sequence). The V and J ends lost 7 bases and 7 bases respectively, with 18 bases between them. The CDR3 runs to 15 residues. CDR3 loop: CASSAGTSGNSPLHF. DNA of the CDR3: TGTGCCAGCTCCGCGGGGACCTCCGGAAATTCACCCCTCCACTTT.

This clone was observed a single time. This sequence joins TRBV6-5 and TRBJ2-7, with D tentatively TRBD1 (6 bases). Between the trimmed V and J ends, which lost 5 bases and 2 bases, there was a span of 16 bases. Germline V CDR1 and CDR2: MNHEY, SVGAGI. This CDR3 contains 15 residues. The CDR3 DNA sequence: TGTGCCAGCAGTCCTAGACAGGTTGGAACCTACGAGCAGTACTTC. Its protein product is CASSPRQVGTYEQYF.

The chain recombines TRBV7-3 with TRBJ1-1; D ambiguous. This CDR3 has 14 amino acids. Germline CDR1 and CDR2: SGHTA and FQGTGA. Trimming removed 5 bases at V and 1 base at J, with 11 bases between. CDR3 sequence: CASSPTTGNTEAFF. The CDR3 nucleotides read TGTGCCAGCAGCCCGACGACGGGGAACACTGAAGCTTTCTTT.

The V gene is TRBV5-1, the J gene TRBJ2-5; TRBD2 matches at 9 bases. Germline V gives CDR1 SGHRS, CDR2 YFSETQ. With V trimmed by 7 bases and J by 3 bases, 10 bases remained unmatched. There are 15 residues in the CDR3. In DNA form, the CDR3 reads TGCGCCAGCGGATTAAGGGGCGGGAGGGAAGAGACCCAGTACTTC. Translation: CASGLRGGREETQYF.

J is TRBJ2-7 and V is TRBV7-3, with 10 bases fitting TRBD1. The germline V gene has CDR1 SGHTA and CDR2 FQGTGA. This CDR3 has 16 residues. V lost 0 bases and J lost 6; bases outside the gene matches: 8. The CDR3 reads CASSLTHPGQGSEQYF. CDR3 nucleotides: TGTGCCAGCAGCTTAACTCACCCGGGACAGGGGTCCGAGCAGTACTTC.

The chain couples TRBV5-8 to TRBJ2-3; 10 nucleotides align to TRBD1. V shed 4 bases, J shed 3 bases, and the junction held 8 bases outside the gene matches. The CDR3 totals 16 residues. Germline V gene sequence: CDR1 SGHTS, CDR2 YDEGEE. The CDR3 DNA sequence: TGTGCCAGCAGCATATGGACAGGGGGTTTTACAGATACGCAGTATTTT. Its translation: CASSIWTGGFTDTQYF.

DNA of the CDR3: TGCGCCAGCAGTGAGGGCAATGGCTACACCTTC. It yields the protein CASSEGNGYTF. This chain joins TRBV10-2 and TRBJ1-2; D gene ambiguous. This CDR3 is 11 amino acids long. V was trimmed by 2 bases and J by 6 bases, leaving 4 bases between them. Germline CDR1 WSHSY, CDR2 SAAADI.

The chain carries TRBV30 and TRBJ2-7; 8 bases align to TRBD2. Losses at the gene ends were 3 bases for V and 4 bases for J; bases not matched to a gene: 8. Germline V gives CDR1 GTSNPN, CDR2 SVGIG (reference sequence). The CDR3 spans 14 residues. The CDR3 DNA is TGTGCCTGGAGACACGGGGGGGCCGCGTACGAGCAGTACTTC. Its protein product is CAWRHGGAAYEQYF.

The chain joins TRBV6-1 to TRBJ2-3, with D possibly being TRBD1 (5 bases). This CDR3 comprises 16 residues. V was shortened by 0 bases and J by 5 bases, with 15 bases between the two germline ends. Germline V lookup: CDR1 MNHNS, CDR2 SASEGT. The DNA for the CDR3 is TGTGCCAGCAGTGAAGCTGGCAGGGTCCCTAGAGATACGCAGTATTTT. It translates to CASSEAGRVPRDTQYF.